Sequencing of this TCR beta chain was carried out in a study of regulatory T cells in long-lasting Graves disease (dated by TCRdb to about 2021). Turning to the overall study: Patients with newly diagnosed Graves' disease had been on antithyroid drugs for under 3 months. Patients with persistent Graves' disease were compared with patients with newly diagnosed Graves' disease using TCR sequencing and RNA sequencing of peripheral blood. The study was registered as a clinical trial and conducted in China. A total of around 35 samples underwent TCR sequencing, from about 13 patients with persistent Graves' disease and about 20 patients with newly diagnosed Graves' disease.

The sample's time point label is to be understood as: newly diagnosed GD, antithyroid drugs for less than 3 months. For both TCR sequencing and RNA sequencing, RNA was extracted from PBMCs in TRIzol. The diagnosis of Graves' disease was made according to American Thyroid Association guidelines. Recruitment of patients was carried out at an endocrinology department in Xi'an, China. Each patient gave approximately 9.7 milliliters of peripheral blood, collected in an EDTA anticoagulant tube. Ficoll Paque Plus density gradient separation was used to isolate PBMCs, and no further T cell sorting was done. An Agilent 2100 Bioanalyzer and agarose gel were used to assess RNA quality, and a NanoDrop 2000 was used to measure RNA concentration. This clonotype was counted at least ten times. Its antigen is still unknown. Base qualities are not at hand, and no much larger clone is one base apart. The library was obtained by multiplex PCR. Sequencing relied on an Illumina HiSeq 4000. TCR beta libraries were built with iRepertoire HTBI primers and Arm-PCR amplification of CDR3 regions. Before sequencing, the PCR products underwent gel purification. In the original analysis: Gene usage analysis of CDR3 amino acid clonotypes used the 62 TRBV and 14 TRBJ segments found across samples. Filtered high-quality paired reads were merged into contigs using COPE and FqMerger. BLAST was used to align contigs to IMGT TRBV, TRBD and TRBJ reference genes, with CDR3 defined following IMGT. Clonotypes above 0.1% frequency were classified as highly expanded clones. Shannon entropy served as the measure of repertoire diversity, while the Gini coefficient captured V-J evenness. A clonotype was considered public if more than one individual shared it. TCRdb redid the processing of the public reads, applying fastp at Q25 and MiXCR, and retained in-frame beta chains. Rows merge per CDR3 protein into single entries with the most common DNA and genes. The authors' filters were not applied to this entry. This sample holds around 240,000 distinct CDR3 sequences; 15% to 20% were observed only once. 13% to 15% of the sample belongs to the ten largest clones.

From the cysteine up to the phenylalanine, the CDR3 has a length of 11 residues. The read is trimmed to its CDR3 DNA, 33 bases read in frame from base 1. Cut back by 5 bases and 4 bases, the V and J ends lie 5 bases apart. The germline V gene gives CDR1 as SNHLY and CDR2 as FYNNEI. General findings and caveats noted by the study authors: The authors noted that the small sample size was a limitation that may lower accuracy. Persistent Graves' disease patients showed lower TCR Shannon entropy and fewer highly expanded clones than newly diagnosed patients, suggesting clonal expansion. Patients with persistent disease shared more public clonotypes (about 3,000) than newly diagnosed patients did (nearly 1,000). Sequencing and analysis were limited to the TCR beta chain. Preferential use of TRBV28, TRBJ1-2 and TRBJ2-5 was observed in persistent disease, whereas TRBV20-1 and TRBJ2-1 were favored in newly diagnosed disease. Peripheral blood alone was examined, since thyroid tissue, which constituted the primary lesion, could not be accessed.

These data were also filed under a second study, of T cells in Graves' hyperthyroidism and ophthalmopathy. The second paper states: Stable Graves' hyperthyroidism was defined as the absence of progression to ophthalmopathy over 18 months of follow-up. Hyperthyroidism patients were newly diagnosed, with disease duration under 2 months, and aged 18 to 65 years. Patients with uncontrolled infections, other autoimmune diseases, pregnancy or lactation were excluded. Diagnoses were established on the basis of clinical symptoms, serum thyroxine and TRAb, thyroid ultrasound, and orbital computed tomography. For the first round of RT-PCR on the TCR CDR3, the HTBI primer set was used together with the Qiagen OneStep RT-PCR kit. Most expanded thyroid clonotypes (frequency above 0.001) were also detected in blood, suggesting blood repertoires may reflect thyroid immune responses. In cross-validation, a model built on a 13 V-J signature told ophthalmopathy apart from stable hyperthyroidism with 87.88% sensitivity and around 83% specificity, and in testing the same model reached 80%/75%. In validation, the model predicted progression to ophthalmopathy a median of about 6.8 months before onset, with over 55% sensitivity and around 76% specificity. TCR V-J signatures able to tell the groups apart were searched for in a discovery cohort of 95 to 100 patients, of whom over 40 had Graves' ophthalmopathy and about 60 had stable Graves' hyperthyroidism. Prospective prediction of ophthalmopathy was tested in an independent validation cohort of 18 to 20 hyperthyroidism patients and 17 patients who later progressed to ophthalmopathy. The 95 to 100 discovery patients were randomly split 7:3 into training and test sets. The study also compared thyroid tissue and blood T-cell repertoires from several Graves' hyperthyroidism patients. Following sampling, methimazole starting at 30 mg daily was given to hyperthyroidism patients, and high-dose intravenous methylprednisolone was given to ophthalmopathy patients. The libraries were constructed in a second round of multiplex PCR and then size-selected and purified. Libraries were sequenced paired-end with 100 bp reads on an Illumina HiSeq2000. SOAPnuke was used to process the raw data, with reads discarded if the reads contained adapters or uncalled bases, had a mean Phred below 15, or lacked an exact constant-primer or identifier match. COPE v1.2.5 was used to merge high-quality paired reads, and clonotypes were defined as unique nucleotide sequences. Clonotypes were aligned to IMGT TRBV, TRBD and TRBJ reference segments using MiTCR v1.1. Analysis was restricted to V-J combinations with a frequency above 0.0001, which covered roughly 99% of repertoires. The TCS score was defined as the ratio of F50 (clonal expansion) to E x V (chaos), calculated using BLOSUM62-based TCRdist between CDR3 peptides within each V-J. Welch's t-statistics and random forest reduced some 510 V-J features to 13, which were used in a naive Bayes classifier (R e1071). Sample size was not statistically predetermined, and investigators were not blinded to group allocation. The paper reports TCR Vbeta CDR3 sequencing of about 140 peripheral blood samples: some 44 ophthalmopathy, under 85 hyperthyroidism and approximately 17 progressor patients.

The material was peripheral blood mononuclear cells (PBMCs), obtained at new diagnosis, from a patient treated with antithyroid drugs. The sequence derives from a woman aged 30 to 39 with Graves disease. Donor details come from another sample of the same person, matched by shared clones. Rearrangement joined TRBV2 to TRBJ2-5, with the D gene uncertain. The nucleotides are TGTGCCAGCAGTAGTGGAGAGACCCAGTACTTC. This is translated as CASSSGETQYF.